The 3 T cell receptor beta chains below were found in one sample sequenced in a study of TIL therapy for anti-PD-1-resistant metastatic lung cancer. This sample's time point: pre-treatment sample, taken before nivolumab and TIL therapy. Sequencing used immunoSEQ v3. Assay: immunoSEQ multiplex PCR; the TCRdb copy retains only in-frame clones and omits some. The repertoire holds roughly 58,000 clones, with over 75% as singletons. The specimen was blood, collected at baseline. Receptors originate from a person between 25 and 80 years old with non-small cell lung cancer.

The chain couples TRBV4-3 to TRBJ1-1; the match to TRBD1 covers 7 bases. Trimming at V came to 0 bases and at J to 4 bases, leaving 2 bases not matched to a gene. Germline CDR1 and CDR2: LGHNA and YSLEER. This CDR3 has 14 amino acids. Here the CDR3 DNA reads TGCGCCAGCAGCCAAGAGGCAGGGGGCACTGAAGCTTTCTTT. Translated: CASSQEAGGTEAFF.

V usage is TRBV18 and J usage is TRBJ2-7; D uncertain. Germline V lookup: CDR1 KGHSH, CDR2 LQKENI. V lost 0 bases to trimming and J lost 5 bases, with 8 bases between them. This CDR3 has 13 amino acids. CDR3 DNA sequence: TGTGCCAGCTCACCACCGTCATTCAACGAGCAGTACTTC. This codes for CASSPPSFNEQYF.

The J gene is TRBJ1-2, the V gene TRBV7-9; 8 bases line up with TRBD1. This CDR3 region has 15 residues. V shed 0 bases and J 2 bases; nucleotides not matched to a gene: 2. Germline-derived CDR1 and CDR2 are SEHNR and FQNEAQ (reference sequence). DNA of the CDR3: TGTGCCAGCAGCTTAGCGACAGGGGTGAACTATGGCTACACCTTC. Translated, it gives CASSLATGVNYGYTF.